A single T cell receptor (beta chain) is shown here with its context. Following RNA extraction, reverse transcription yielded cDNA that acted as the sequencing template. TCRdb keeps only in-frame clones here, not all; method: immunoSEQ multiplex PCR. Among about 150,000 clones listed, around 50% were seen once. The data are from a study of CD8+ T cells in alopecia areata. Sequences were obtained from CD4+ T cells sorted from blood. The receptor's source is a human donor with alopecia areata.

The CDR3, as DNA: TGTGCCAGCAGACTCGATTGGGGACCGCAGTTCTTC. This encodes CASRLDWGPQFF. The V gene is TRBV6-5, the J gene TRBJ2-1; either TRBD1 or TRBD2 may fit D (5 bases each). The CDR3 is made up of 12 amino acids. Trimming pared 6 bases from V and 12 bases from J, leaving 15 bases between. Germline V gene lookup returns CDR1 MNHEY and CDR2 SVGAGI.